The 30 T cell receptor beta chains in this list originate from one sample, sequenced in a study of blood T cell repertoires in COVID-19. This table comes from immunoSEQ multiplex PCR, and its TCRdb copy is limited to in-frame clones, with some not included. The sample consists of about 70,000 clones, about four fifths of them appearing once. Sequenced material: peripheral blood. Receptors were obtained from a woman at least 80 years old with acute or convalescent COVID-19.

The chain recombines TRBV6-5 with TRBJ2-7, with D perhaps matching TRBD1 (6 bases). This CDR3 contains 13 residues. Deletions cut 2 bases from V and 1 base from J, with 6 bases between. Germline-derived CDR1 and CDR2 are MNHEY and SVGAGI. CDR3 loop: CASSYGQSYEQYF. CDR3 nucleotide sequence: TGTGCCAGCAGTTACGGACAGTCCTACGAGCAGTACTTC.

The chain combines TRBV9 with TRBJ1-5, with D tentatively TRBD1 (6 bases). The CDR3 totals 14 residues. V was pared by 3 bases and J by 4 bases, with 11 bases between. Germline lookup yields CDR1 SGDLS and CDR2 YYNGEE. The CDR3 DNA reads as TGTGCCAGCAGCGCTCAGGGGCAGAATCAGCCCCAGCATTTT. Translation: CASSAQGQNQPQHF.

This chain joins TRBV6-5 and TRBJ2-5; 8 nucleotides align to TRBD2. The CDR3 is 13 residues long. Germline CDR1 and CDR2: MNHEY and SVGAGI. V shed 8 bases and J 4 bases; nucleotides not matched to a gene: 6. The CDR3 bases are TGTGCCAGCCTCGGGGGGGCGGGAGAGACCCAGTACTTC. Amino acids: CASLGGAGETQYF.

The chain recombines TRBV6-5 with TRBJ2-3, with D perhaps TRBD1 (5 bases). CDR1 and CDR2 (germline): MNHEY, SVGAGI. Trimming removed 5 bases from V and 5 bases from J, with 14 bases in between. This CDR3 has 14 amino acids. The CDR3 DNA is TGTGCCAGCAGTAGTTTGGGTACAGGAGATACGCAGTATTTT. Its protein product is CASSSLGTGDTQYF.

This chain connects TRBV9 to TRBJ1-3; D perhaps matches TRBD1 (6 bases). The CDR3 has 16 amino acids. From germline, CDR1 is SGDLS and CDR2 YYNGEE. Trimming pared 3 bases from V and 0 bases from J, leaving 13 bases between. CDR3 amino acids: CASSAGGGRSGNTIYF. CDR3 nucleotide sequence: TGTGCCAGCAGCGCCGGCGGGGGGCGCTCTGGAAACACCATATATTTT.

The chain recombines TRBV10-2 with TRBJ2-5, with a tentative D call TRBD2 (7 bases). The CDR3 is 15 residues long. Germline CDR1 is WSHSY and CDR2 is SAAADI. V shed 5 bases and J shed 4 bases, with 17 bases lying between them. The chain's CDR3 is CASSYFGGPAETQYF. For the CDR3, the DNA is TGCGCCAGCAGTTACTTCGGGGGGCCCGCAGAGACCCAGTACTTC.

The V call is TRBV11-2, the J call TRBJ2-2; possible D gene TRBD1, 7 bases. Germline V gene sequence: CDR1 SGHAT, CDR2 FQNNGV. Trimming left V 5 bases short and J 9 bases short, with 10 bases between. CDR3 length: 12 amino acids. Here the CDR3 reads CASSGGGRELFF. The CDR3 bases are TGTGCCAGCAGCGGAGGGGGCCGGGAGCTGTTTTTT.

A single count supports this clone. The V call is TRBV30, the J call TRBJ2-7, with 9 bases matching TRBD1. J was trimmed by 6 bases and V by 0 bases; bases with no gene match: 9. Germline V CDR1 and CDR2: GTSNPN, SVGIG (reference sequence). The CDR3 consists of 15 residues. The CDR3 sequence: CAWSVRGTGSSEQYF. DNA of the CDR3: TGTGCCTGGAGTGTACGAGGGACAGGGAGTTCCGAGCAGTACTTC.

The chain couples TRBV2 to TRBJ2-7; D uncertain. Trimming stripped 7 bases from V and 3 bases from J, with 13 bases between. From germline, CDR1 is SNHLY and CDR2 FYNNEI. This CDR3 contains 13 residues. In DNA form, the CDR3 reads TGTGCCAGCAACCCTAATATGATCTACGAGCAGTACTTC. As protein: CASNPNMIYEQYF.

This chain joins TRBV7-2 and TRBJ2-7, with D possibly being TRBD2 (6 bases). Germline-derived CDR1 and CDR2 are SGHTA and FQGNSA. There are 14 residues in the CDR3. Trimming left V 1 base short and J 3 bases short, with 10 bases between. The CDR3 coding sequence is TGTGCCAGCAGCTTAGGTGGGACTGTCTACGAGCAGTACTTC. Protein product: CASSLGGTVYEQYF. Full variable domain (missing parts from reference TRBV7-2 and TRBJ2-7): GAGVSQSPSNKVTEKGKDVELRCDPISGHTALYWYRQSLGQGLEFLIYFQGNSAPDKSGLPSDRFSAERTGGSVSTLTIQRTQQEDSAVYLCASSLGGTVYEQYFGPGTRLTVT.

This rearrangement joins TRBV12-5 to TRBJ2-3; TRBD1 matches at 9 bases. After removal of 3 bases from V and 4 bases from J, the junction contained 8 bases not matched to a gene. The CDR3 totals 16 residues. In germline, CDR1 is LGHNT, CDR2 FRNRAP. CDR3 protein: CASGFGPRDRADTQYF. The CDR3 nucleotides read TGTGCTAGTGGTTTTGGGCCTCGGGACAGGGCAGATACGCAGTATTTT.

V usage is TRBV19 and J usage is TRBJ2-5; 8 positions agree with TRBD1. The length of the CDR3 is 14 residues. Germline V gene sequence: CDR1 LNHDA, CDR2 SQIVND (reference sequence). J was trimmed by 5 bases and V by 3 bases; bases with no gene match: 5. The CDR3, as DNA: TGTGCCAGTAGTATTGACAGGGGTTGGGAGACCCAGTACTTC. Translation: CASSIDRGWETQYF.

This clone was detected only once. V is TRBV19 and J is TRBJ2-5; 7 bases fit TRBD1. Per germline, CDR1 LNHDA and CDR2 SQIVND (reference sequence). V lost 9 bases to trimming and J lost 4 bases; unmatched junction nucleotides: 17. CDR3 length equals 16 residues. CDR3 bases: TGTGCCAGCTGCAGTAGGGACAGTTCGTTTGGAGAGACCCAGTACTTC. Translation: CASCSRDSSFGETQYF.

This chain uses TRBV24-1 with TRBJ2-1, with 9 bases lining up with TRBD1. The V gene's germline CDR1 is KGHDR and CDR2 SFDVKD. The CDR3 contains 13 residues. V shed 9 bases and J 7 bases; nucleotides not matched to a gene: 6. The CDR3 is CATAGTGTNEQFF. The CDR3, as DNA: TGTGCCACCGCCGGGACAGGGACGAATGAGCAGTTCTTC.

This chain links TRBV21-1 with TRBJ2-7; TRBD1, as called in the table, went unchecked against the DNA. TRBV21-1 has pseudogene status. This CDR3 has 17 residues. CDR3 sequence reads: CASSKVLAGQGAHEQYF. CDR3 bases: TGTGCCAGCAGCAAAGTCCTTGCAGGACAGGGGGCCCACGAGCAGTACTTC.

The chain has TRBV10-3 and TRBJ2-7; no firm D call. Looked up from germline, CDR1 is ENHRY and CDR2 is SYGVKD. With 3 bases removed from V and 5 bases from J, the gap between germline ends came to 20 bases. The CDR3 extends over 16 amino acids. The CDR3 DNA reads as TGTGCCATCAGTGAAAGACCCATCAAGTCAGGCGACGAGCAGTACTTC. Translation gives CAISERPIKSGDEQYF.

This rearrangement joins TRBV23-1 to TRBJ2-5; 8 positions match TRBD2. TRBV23-1 belongs to the ORF category, with a function that is uncertain. Trimming cost V 8 bases and J 3 bases; bases outside gene matches: 11. This CDR3 is 15 amino acids long. CDR3 region: CASVPRRGGEETQYF. In nucleotides, the CDR3 is TGCGCCAGCGTCCCACGCCGGGGGGGGGAAGAGACCCAGTACTTC.

The chain couples TRBV7-2 to TRBJ2-5; possible D gene TRBD1, 5 bases. Germline V gene sequence: CDR1 SGHTA, CDR2 FQGNSA. The CDR3 loop spans 16 amino acids. Trimming took off 5 bases at V and 7 bases at J, with 23 bases between the two ends. CDR3: CASSPYGFRAVGTQYF. Here the CDR3 DNA reads TGTGCCAGCAGCCCGTATGGTTTCAGGGCGGTAGGGACCCAGTACTTC. Supplemented by reference TRBV7-2 and TRBJ2-5, the full variable domain reads GAGVSQSPSNKVTEKGKDVELRCDPISGHTALYWYRQSLGQGLEFLIYFQGNSAPDKSGLPSDRFSAERTGGSVSTLTIQRTQQEDSAVYLCASSPYGFRAVGTQYFGPGTRLLVL.

The J gene is TRBJ2-3, the V gene TRBV5-1, with 8 positions matching TRBD2. V lost 4 bases and J lost 2; bases outside the gene matches: 9. Germline assignment: CDR1 SGHRS and CDR2 YFSETQ. This CDR3 is 16 amino acids long. The CDR3 here is CASSLGDSGVTDTQYF. DNA of the CDR3: TGCGCCAGCAGCCTAGGAGATAGCGGGGTCACAGATACGCAGTATTTT.

This rearrangement joins TRBV6-5 to TRBJ1-5, with D perhaps TRBD1 (6 bases). V was pared by 5 bases and J by 7 bases, with 18 bases between. The CDR3 contains 15 residues. Germline V gives CDR1 MNHEY, CDR2 SVGAGI. The CDR3 spells CASSPLGLTGQPQHF. CDR3 coding DNA: TGTGCCAGCAGTCCCCTTGGACTGACAGGCCAGCCCCAGCATTTT.

This clone was recorded only once. This chain connects TRBV19 to TRBJ1-5; TRBD1 matches at 7 bases. This CDR3 has 15 amino acids. V was clipped by 6 bases and J by 1 base; unmatched bases: 6. Germline V gives CDR1 LNHDA, CDR2 SQIVND (reference sequence). CDR3 sequence (DNA): TGTGCCAGTAGCGGACCGGGACAGAGCAATCAGCCCCAGCATTTT. Residues: CASSGPGQSNQPQHF.

This chain joins TRBV30 and TRBJ2-7; 9 bases match TRBD2. Germline V gene sequence: CDR1 GTSNPN, CDR2 SVGIG (reference sequence). Trimming at V came to 5 bases and at J to 3 bases, leaving 2 bases not matched to a gene. This CDR3 is built from 12 residues. In nucleotides, the CDR3 is TGTGCCTGGGGAGCGGGGGGCTACGAGCAGTACTTC. This encodes CAWGAGGYEQYF.

This clone was counted a few times. The chain is built from TRBV3-1 (or the pseudogene TRBV3-2) and TRBJ1-2; possibly TRBD1 for D (5 bases). The CDR3 is 16 residues long. The germline V and J ends were trimmed by 1 base and 3 bases, with 15 bases remaining between them. The germline V gene has CDR1 LGHDT and CDR2 YNNKEL (reference sequence). The CDR3 is CASSQVSSGGDYGYTF. CDR3 sequence (DNA): TGTGCCAGCAGCCAAGTCTCGAGCGGGGGTGACTATGGCTACACCTTC.

CDR3 nucleotide sequence: TGTGCCAGCAGCGCGGCGGGACTGAGGTACAATGAGCAGTTCTTC. Translation gives CASSAAGLRYNEQFF. The genes are TRBV5-4 and TRBJ2-1; possibly TRBD2 for D (6 bases). V gave up 4 bases and J gave up 4 bases, with 15 bases separating them. CDR3 length equals 15 residues. Germline V gene sequence: CDR1 SGHNT, CDR2 YYREEE (reference sequence).

This sequence joins TRBV7-9 and TRBJ2-3, with D maybe TRBD1 (6 bases). V was cut by 1 base and J by 2 bases, with 13 bases left in between. The length of the CDR3 is 16 residues. Germline V gene sequence: CDR1 SEHNR, CDR2 FQNEAQ (reference sequence). The CDR3 DNA is TGTGCCAGCAGCTTAGTAGGACAGAAGGTCACAGATACGCAGTATTTT. Its protein is CASSLVGQKVTDTQYF. The whole variable domain, remainder taken from reference TRBV7-9 and TRBJ2-3, is DTGVSQNPRHKITKRGQNVTFRCDPISEHNRLYWYRQTLGQGPEFLTYFQNEAQLEKSRLLSDRFSAERPKGSFSTLEIQRTEQGDSAMYLCASSLVGQKVTDTQYFGPGTRLTVL.

This chain uses TRBV18 with TRBJ1-5, with D hard to call. Trimming took 3 bases from V and 2 from J, leaving 17 bases between them. The CDR3 sequence is 17 residues long. CDR1 KGHSH and CDR2 LQKENI come from the germline V gene. The DNA of the CDR3 is TGTGCCAGCTCACCTCAAGGAGGAGCCACCGGCAATCAGCCCCAGCATTTT. This encodes CASSPQGGATGNQPQHF. Supplemented by reference TRBV18 and TRBJ1-5, the full variable domain reads NAGVMQNPRHLVRRRGQEARLRCSPMKGHSHVYWYRQLPEEGLKFMVYLQKENIIDESGMPKERFSAEFPKEGPSILRIQQVVRGDSAAYFCASSPQGGATGNQPQHFGDGTRLSIL.

The rearrangement links TRBV3-1 (or the pseudogene TRBV3-2) to TRBJ1-4; no reliable D call. V lost 1 base, J lost 8 bases, and 8 bases lay in between. The CDR3 is made up of 13 amino acids. The V gene's germline CDR1 is LGHDT and CDR2 YNNKEL (reference sequence). CDR3 region: CASSQGQREKLFF. In nucleotides, the CDR3 is TGTGCCAGCAGCCAAGGACAACGGGAAAAACTGTTTTTT.

The chain links TRBV5-8 to TRBJ1-6; 8 nucleotides agree with TRBD1. V was clipped by 1 base and J by 7 bases; unmatched bases: 1. This CDR3 region has 14 residues. The V gene's germline CDR1 is SGHTS and CDR2 YDEGEE. As DNA, the CDR3 is TGTGCCAGCAGCTTGTACAGGGGGAATTCACCCCTCCACTTT. Translating gives CASSLYRGNSPLHF.

This clone has a handful of counts. The V gene is TRBV7-2, the J gene TRBJ2-1; TRBD2 matches 7 bases. The V gene end was trimmed by 4 bases and the J gene end by 8 bases; junction bases not matched to a gene: 14. CDR3 size: 16 residues. From germline, CDR1 is SGHTA and CDR2 FQGNSA. The CDR3 nucleotides read TGTGCCAGCAGCTCCATGACCGGACTAGTTTTCGATGAGCAGTTCTTC. This codes for CASSSMTGLVFDEQFF.

The chain couples TRBV2 to TRBJ2-2, with a possible D match to TRBD1 (5 bases). CDR3 length: 14 amino acids. Trimming stripped 7 bases from V and 2 bases from J, with 11 bases between. Germline V gives CDR1 SNHLY, CDR2 FYNNEI. The CDR3 DNA follows: TGTGCCAGCAAGGGGCGCAGTAACACCGGGGAGCTGTTTTTT. Protein: CASKGRSNTGELFF.